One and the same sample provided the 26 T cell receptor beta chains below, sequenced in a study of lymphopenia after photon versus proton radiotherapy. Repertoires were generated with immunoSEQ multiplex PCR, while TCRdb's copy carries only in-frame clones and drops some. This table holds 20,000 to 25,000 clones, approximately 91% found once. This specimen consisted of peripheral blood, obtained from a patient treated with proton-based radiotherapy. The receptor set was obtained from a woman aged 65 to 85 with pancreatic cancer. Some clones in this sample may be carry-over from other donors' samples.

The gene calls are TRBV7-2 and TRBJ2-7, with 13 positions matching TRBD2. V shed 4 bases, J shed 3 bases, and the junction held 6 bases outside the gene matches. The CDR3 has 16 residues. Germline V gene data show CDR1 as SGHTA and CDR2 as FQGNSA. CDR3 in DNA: TGTGCCAGCAGCTCGAGGACTAGCGGGAGATTCTACGAGCAGTACTTC. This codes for CASSSRTSGRFYEQYF. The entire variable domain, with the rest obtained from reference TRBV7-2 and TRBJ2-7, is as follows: GAGVSQSPSNKVTEKGKDVELRCDPISGHTALYWYRQSLGQGLEFLIYFQGNSAPDKSGLPSDRFSAERTGGSVSTLTIQRTQQEDSAVYLCASSSRTSGRFYEQYFGPGTRLTVT.

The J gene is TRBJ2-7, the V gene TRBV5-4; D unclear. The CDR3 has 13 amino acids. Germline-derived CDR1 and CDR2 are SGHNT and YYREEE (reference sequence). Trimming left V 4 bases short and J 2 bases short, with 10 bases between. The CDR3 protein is CASSDPRTYEQYF. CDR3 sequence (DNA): TGTGCCAGCAGCGACCCTAGGACCTACGAGCAGTACTTC.

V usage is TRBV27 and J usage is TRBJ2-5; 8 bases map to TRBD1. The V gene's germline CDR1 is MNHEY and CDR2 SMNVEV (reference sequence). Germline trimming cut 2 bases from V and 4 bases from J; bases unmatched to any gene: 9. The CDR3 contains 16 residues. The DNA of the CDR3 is TGTGCCAGCAGTTTACCCCTAGGACAGGGAACAGAGACCCAGTACTTC. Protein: CASSLPLGQGTETQYF.

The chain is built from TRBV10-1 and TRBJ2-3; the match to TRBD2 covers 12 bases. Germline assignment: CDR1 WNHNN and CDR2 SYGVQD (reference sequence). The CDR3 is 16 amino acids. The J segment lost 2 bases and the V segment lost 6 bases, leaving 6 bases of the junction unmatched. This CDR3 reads CASSSGLAGFTDTQYF. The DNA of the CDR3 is TGCGCCAGCAGCTCAGGACTAGCGGGGTTCACAGATACGCAGTATTTT.

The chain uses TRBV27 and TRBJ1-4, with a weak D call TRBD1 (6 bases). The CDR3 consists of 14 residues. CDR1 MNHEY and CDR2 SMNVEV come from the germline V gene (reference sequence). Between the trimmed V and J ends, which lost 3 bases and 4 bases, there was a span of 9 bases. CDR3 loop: CASSFGQYNEKLFF. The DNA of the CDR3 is TGTGCCAGCAGTTTCGGACAGTATAATGAAAAACTGTTTTTT.

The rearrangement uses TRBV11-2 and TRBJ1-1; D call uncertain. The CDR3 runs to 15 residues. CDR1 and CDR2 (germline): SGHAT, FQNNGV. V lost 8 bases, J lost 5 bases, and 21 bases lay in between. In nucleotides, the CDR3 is TGTGCCAGCGCCTTATCGGGCGCAGAGTGGACTGAAGCTTTCTTT. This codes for CASALSGAEWTEAFF.

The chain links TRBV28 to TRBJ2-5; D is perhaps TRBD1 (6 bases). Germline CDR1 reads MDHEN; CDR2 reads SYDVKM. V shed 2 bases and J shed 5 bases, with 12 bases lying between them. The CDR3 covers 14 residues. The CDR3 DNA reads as TGTGCCAGCAGTTTAACTTTTAGGGGGGAGACCCAGTACTTC. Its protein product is CASSLTFRGETQYF.

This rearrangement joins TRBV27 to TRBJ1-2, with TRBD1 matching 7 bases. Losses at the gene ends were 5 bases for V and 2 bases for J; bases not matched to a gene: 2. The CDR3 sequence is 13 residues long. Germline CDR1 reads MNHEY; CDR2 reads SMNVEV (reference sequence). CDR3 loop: CASSRDSNYGYTF. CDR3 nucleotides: TGTGCCAGCAGTAGGGACAGCAACTATGGCTACACCTTC.

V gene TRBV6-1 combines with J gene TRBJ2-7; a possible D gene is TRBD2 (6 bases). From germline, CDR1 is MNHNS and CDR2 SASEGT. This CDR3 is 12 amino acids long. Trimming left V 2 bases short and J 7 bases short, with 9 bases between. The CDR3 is CASSEREREQYF. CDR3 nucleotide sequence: TGTGCCAGCAGTGAACGGGAGAGGGAGCAGTACTTC.

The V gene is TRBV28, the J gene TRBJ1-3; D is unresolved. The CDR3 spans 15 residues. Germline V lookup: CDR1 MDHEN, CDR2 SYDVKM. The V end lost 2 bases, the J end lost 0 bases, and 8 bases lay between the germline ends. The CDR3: CASSLPPGSGNTIYF. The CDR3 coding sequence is TGTGCCAGCAGTTTACCTCCGGGCTCTGGAAACACCATATATTTT.

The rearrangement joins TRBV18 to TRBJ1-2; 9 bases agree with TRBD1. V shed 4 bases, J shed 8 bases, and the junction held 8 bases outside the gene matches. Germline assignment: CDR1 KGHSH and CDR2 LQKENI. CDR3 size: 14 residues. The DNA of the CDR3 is TGTGCCAGCTCACTGGGGACAGGGCCTTTGGGCTACACCTTC. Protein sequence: CASSLGTGPLGYTF.

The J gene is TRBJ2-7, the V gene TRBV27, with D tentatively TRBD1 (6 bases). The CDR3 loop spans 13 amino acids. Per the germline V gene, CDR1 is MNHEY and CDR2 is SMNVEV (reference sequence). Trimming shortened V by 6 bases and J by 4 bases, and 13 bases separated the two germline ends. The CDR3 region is CASSPKRGYEQYF. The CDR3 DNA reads TGTGCCAGCAGCCCCAAGAGGGGGTACGAGCAGTACTTC.

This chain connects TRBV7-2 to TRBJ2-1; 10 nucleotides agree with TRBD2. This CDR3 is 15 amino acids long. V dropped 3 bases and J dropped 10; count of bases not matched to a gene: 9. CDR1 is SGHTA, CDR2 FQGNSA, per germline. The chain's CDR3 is CASSFTSGRDGEQFF. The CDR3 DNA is TGTGCCAGCAGCTTTACCAGCGGGAGGGACGGCGAGCAGTTCTTC.

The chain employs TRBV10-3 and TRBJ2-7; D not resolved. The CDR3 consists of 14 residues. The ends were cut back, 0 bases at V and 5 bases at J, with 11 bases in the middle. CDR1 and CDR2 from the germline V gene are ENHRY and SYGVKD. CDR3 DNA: TGTGCCATCAGTGAGTCGGATAGGCCCCACGAGCAGTACTTC. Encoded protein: CAISESDRPHEQYF.

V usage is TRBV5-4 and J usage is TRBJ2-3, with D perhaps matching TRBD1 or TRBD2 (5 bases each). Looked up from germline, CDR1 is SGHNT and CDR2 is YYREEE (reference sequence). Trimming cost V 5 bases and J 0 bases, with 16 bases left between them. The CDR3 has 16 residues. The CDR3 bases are TGTGCCAGCAGTCCCGACTATACAGGCAGCACAGATACGCAGTATTTT. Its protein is CASSPDYTGSTDTQYF.

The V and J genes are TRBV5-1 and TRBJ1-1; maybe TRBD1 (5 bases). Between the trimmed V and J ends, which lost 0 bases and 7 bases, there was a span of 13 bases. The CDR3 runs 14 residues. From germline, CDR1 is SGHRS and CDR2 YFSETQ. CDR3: CASSLDIKGLEAFF. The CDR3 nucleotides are TGCGCCAGCAGCTTGGATATAAAGGGACTTGAAGCTTTCTTT.

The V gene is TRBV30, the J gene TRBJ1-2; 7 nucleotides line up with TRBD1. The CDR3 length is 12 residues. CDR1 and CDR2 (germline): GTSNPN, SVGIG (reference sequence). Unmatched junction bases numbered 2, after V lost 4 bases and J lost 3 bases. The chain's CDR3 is CAWTGGDYGYTF. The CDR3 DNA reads TGTGCCTGGACAGGGGGAGACTATGGCTACACCTTC.

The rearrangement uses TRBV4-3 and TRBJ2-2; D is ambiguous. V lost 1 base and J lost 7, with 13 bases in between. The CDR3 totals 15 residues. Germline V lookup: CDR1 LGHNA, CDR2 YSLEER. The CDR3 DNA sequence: TGCGCCAGCAGCCAAGTGCAAGGGTGGGACGGGGAGCTGTTTTTT. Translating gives CASSQVQGWDGELFF.

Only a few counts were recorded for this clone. Here the CDR3 reads CASSVATSAGNTIYF. The CDR3 nucleotides read TGTGCCAGCAGCGTAGCGACCTCGGCTGGAAACACCATATATTTT. The chain has TRBV9 and TRBJ1-3, with D hard to call. Between the trimmed V and J ends, which lost 0 bases and 2 bases, there was a span of 9 bases. The CDR3 length is 15 residues. Germline V gives CDR1 SGDLS, CDR2 YYNGEE.

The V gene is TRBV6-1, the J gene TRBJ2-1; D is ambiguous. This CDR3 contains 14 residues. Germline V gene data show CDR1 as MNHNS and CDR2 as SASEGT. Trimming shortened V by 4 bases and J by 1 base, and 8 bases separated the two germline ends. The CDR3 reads CASSVTGSYNEQFF. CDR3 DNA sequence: TGTGCCAGCAGTGTAACCGGTTCCTACAATGAGCAGTTCTTC.

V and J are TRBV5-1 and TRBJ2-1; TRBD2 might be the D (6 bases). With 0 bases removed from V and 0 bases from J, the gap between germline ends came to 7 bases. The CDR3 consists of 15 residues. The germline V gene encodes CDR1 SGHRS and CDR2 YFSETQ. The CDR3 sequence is CASSLDGSSYNEQFF. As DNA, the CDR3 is TGCGCCAGCAGCTTGGACGGGAGCTCCTACAATGAGCAGTTCTTC. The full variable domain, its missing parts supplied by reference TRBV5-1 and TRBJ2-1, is KAGVTQTPRYLIKTRGQQVTLSCSPISGHRSVSWYQQTPGQGLQFLFEYFSETQRNKGNFPGRFSGRQFSNSRSEMNVSTLELGDSALYLCASSLDGSSYNEQFFGPGTRLTVL.

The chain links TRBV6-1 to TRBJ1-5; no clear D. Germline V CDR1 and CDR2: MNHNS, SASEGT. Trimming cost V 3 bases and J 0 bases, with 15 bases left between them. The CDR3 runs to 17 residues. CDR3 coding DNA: TGTGCCAGCAGTGAGGATGGTCACTTCTATAGCAATCAGCCCCAGCATTTT. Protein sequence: CASSEDGHFYSNQPQHF.

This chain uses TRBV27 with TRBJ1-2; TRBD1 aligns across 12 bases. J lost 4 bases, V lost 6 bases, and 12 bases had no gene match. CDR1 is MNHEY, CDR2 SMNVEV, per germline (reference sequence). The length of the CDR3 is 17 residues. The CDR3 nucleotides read TGTGCCAGCAGGCAAAAAACGGGGACAGGGGGCCGCTATGGCTACACCTTC. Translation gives CASRQKTGTGGRYGYTF.

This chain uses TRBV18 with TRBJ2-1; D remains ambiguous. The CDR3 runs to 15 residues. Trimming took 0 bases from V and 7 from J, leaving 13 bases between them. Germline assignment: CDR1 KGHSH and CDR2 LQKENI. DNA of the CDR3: TGTGCCAGCTCACCACCTGTCCCCGCCTGGAATGAGCAGTTCTTC. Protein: CASSPPVPAWNEQFF.

CDR3 residues: CASIDRGTYEQYF. The DNA for the CDR3 is TGTGCCAGCATTGACCGGGGTACCTACGAGCAGTACTTC. The chain is built from TRBV28 and TRBJ2-7; the D gene is possibly TRBD2 (5 bases). The CDR3 has 13 residues. Germline loops: CDR1 MDHEN, CDR2 SYDVKM. V lost 7 bases and J lost 2, with 12 bases in between.

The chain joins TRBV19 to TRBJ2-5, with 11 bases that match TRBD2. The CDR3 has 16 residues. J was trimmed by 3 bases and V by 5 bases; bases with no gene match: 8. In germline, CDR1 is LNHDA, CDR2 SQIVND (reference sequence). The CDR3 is CASSPHWGLAEETQYF. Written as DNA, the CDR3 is TGTGCCAGTAGTCCTCACTGGGGACTAGCGGAAGAGACCCAGTACTTC.